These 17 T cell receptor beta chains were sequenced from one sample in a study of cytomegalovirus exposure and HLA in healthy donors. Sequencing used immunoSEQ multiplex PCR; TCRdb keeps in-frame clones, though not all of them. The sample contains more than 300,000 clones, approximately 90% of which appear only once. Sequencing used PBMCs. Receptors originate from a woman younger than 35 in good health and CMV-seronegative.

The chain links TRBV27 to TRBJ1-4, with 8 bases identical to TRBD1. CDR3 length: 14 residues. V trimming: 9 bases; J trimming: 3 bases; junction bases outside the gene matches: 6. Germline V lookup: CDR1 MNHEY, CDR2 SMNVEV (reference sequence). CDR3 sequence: CASSNRGANEKLFF. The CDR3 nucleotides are TGTGCCAGTTCGAACAGGGGGGCTAATGAAAAACTGTTTTTT.

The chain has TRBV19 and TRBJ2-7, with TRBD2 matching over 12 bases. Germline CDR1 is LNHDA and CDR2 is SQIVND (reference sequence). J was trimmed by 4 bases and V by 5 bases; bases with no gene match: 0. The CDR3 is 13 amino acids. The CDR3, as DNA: TGTGCCAGTAGTGGACTAGCGGGGTACGAGCAGTACTTC. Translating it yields CASSGLAGYEQYF. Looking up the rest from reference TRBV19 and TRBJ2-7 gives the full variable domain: DGGITQSPKYLFRKEGQNVTLSCEQNLNHDAMYWYRQDPGQGLRLIYYSQIVNDFQKGDIAEGYSVSREKKESFPLTVTSAQKNPTAFYLCASSGLAGYEQYFGPGTRLTVT.

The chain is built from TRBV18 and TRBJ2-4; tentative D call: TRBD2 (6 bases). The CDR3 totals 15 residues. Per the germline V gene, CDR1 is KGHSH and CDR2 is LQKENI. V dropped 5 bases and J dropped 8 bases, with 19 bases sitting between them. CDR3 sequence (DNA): TGTGCCAGCTCATTTTTGACTAGTAAATCCGACATTCAGTACTTC. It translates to CASSFLTSKSDIQYF.

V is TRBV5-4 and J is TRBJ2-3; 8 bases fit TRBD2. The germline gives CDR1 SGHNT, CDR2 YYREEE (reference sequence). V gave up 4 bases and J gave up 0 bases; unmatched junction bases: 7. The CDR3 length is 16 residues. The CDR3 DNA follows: TGTGCCAGCAGCCGGGGGGGGCTCACGAGCACAGATACGCAGTATTTT. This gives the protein CASSRGGLTSTDTQYF.

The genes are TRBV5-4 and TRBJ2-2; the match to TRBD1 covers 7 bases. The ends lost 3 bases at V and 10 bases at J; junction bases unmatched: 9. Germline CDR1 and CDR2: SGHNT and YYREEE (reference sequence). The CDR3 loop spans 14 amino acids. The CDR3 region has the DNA TGTGCCAGCAGCTCGGACAGGTACGAGACGGAGCTGTTTTTT. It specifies CASSSDRYETELFF. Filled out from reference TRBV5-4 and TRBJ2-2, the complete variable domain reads ETGVTQSPTHLIKTRGQQVTLRCSSQSGHNTVSWYQQALGQGPQFIFQYYREEENGRGNFPPRFSGLQFPNYSSELNVNALELDDSALYLCASSSDRYETELFFGEGSRLTVL.

The CDR3 region has the DNA TGTGCCAGCAGTTTAGCGGGGCCCCACAATGAGCAGTTCTTC. Translation gives CASSLAGPHNEQFF. The rearrangement joins TRBV6-5 to TRBJ2-1; TRBD2 agrees at 8 bases. CDR1 and CDR2 from the germline V gene are MNHEY and SVGAGI. The junction had 4 bases not matched to a gene; V was cut back by 4 bases and J by 5 bases. The CDR3 has 14 residues.

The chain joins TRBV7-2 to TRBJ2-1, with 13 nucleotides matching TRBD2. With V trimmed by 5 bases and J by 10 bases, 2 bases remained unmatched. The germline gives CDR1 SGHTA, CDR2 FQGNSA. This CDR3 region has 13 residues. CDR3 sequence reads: CASSPGLAGEQFF. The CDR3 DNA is TGTGCCAGCAGCCCGGGACTAGCGGGAGAGCAGTTCTTC. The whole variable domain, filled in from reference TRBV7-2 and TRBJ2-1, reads GAGVSQSPSNKVTEKGKDVELRCDPISGHTALYWYRQSLGQGLEFLIYFQGNSAPDKSGLPSDRFSAERTGGSVSTLTIQRTQQEDSAVYLCASSPGLAGEQFFGPGTRLTVL.

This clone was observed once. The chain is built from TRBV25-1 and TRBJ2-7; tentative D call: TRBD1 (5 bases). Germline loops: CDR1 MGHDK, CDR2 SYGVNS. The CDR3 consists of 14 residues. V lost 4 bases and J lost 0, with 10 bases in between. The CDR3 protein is CASSVLTASYEQYF. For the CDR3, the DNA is TGTGCCAGCAGTGTTCTGACAGCCTCCTACGAGCAGTACTTC.

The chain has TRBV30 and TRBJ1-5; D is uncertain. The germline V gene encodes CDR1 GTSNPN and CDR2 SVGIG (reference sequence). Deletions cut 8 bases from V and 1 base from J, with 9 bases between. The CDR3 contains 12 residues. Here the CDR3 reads CAMEDSNQPQHF. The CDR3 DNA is TGTGCCATGGAGGACAGCAATCAGCCCCAGCATTTT.

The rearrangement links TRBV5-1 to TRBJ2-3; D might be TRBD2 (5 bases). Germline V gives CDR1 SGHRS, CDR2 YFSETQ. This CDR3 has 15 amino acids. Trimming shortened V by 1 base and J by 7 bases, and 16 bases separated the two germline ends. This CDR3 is CASSLRGIRDNTQYF. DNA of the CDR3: TGCGCCAGCAGCTTGAGAGGGATTCGGGATAATACGCAGTATTTT.

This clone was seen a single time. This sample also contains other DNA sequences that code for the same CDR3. The CDR3 region is CASSLAGGETQYF. Here the CDR3 DNA reads TGCGCCAGCAGCTTGGCGGGGGGCGAGACCCAGTACTTC. The chain employs TRBV5-1 and TRBJ2-5; maybe TRBD2 (7 bases). Germline-derived CDR1 and CDR2 are SGHRS and YFSETQ. The CDR3 loop spans 13 amino acids. V was trimmed by 0 bases and J by 5 bases, leaving 8 bases between them.

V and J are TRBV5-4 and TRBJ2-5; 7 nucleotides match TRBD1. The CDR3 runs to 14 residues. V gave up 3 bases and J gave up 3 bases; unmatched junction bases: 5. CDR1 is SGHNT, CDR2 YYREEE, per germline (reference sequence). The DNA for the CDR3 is TGTGCCAGCAGCTCTGACAGGGTAAAAGAGACCCAGTACTTC. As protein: CASSSDRVKETQYF.

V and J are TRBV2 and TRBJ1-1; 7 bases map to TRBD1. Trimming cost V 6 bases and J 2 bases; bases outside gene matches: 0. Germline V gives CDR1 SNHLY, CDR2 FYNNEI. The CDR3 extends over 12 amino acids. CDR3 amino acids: CASRGGNTEAFF. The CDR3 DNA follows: TGTGCCAGCAGAGGGGGCAACACTGAAGCTTTCTTT.

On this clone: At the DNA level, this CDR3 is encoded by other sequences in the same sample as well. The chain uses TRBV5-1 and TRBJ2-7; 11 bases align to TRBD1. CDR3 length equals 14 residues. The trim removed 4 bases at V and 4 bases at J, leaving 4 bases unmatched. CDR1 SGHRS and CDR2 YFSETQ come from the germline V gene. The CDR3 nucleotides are TGCGCCAGCAGCCTGGGACAGGGGGTTTACGAGCAGTACTTC. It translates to CASSLGQGVYEQYF.

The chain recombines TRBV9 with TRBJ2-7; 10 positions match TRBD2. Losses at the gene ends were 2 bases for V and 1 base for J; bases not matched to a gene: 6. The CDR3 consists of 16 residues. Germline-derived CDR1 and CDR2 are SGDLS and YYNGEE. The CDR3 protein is CASSVSSGSRSYEQYF. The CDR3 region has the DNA TGTGCCAGCAGCGTTTCTAGCGGGAGTAGGTCCTACGAGCAGTACTTC.

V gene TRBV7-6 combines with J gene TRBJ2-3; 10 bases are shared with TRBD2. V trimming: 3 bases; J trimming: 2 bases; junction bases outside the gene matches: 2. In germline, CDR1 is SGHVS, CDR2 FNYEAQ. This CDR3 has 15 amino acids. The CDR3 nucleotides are TGTGCCAGCAGCTTTAGCGGGGGGACCACAGATACGCAGTATTTT. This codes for CASSFSGGTTDTQYF.

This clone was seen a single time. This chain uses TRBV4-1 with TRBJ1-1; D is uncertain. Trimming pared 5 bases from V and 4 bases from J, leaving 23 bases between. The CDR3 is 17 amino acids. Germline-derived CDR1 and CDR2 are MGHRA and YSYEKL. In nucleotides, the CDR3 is TGCGCCAGCAGCTCCCAGCGGGAGCGACGGGGTGGCACTGAAGCTTTCTTT. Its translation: CASSSQRERRGGTEAFF.